The entry below gives a single T cell receptor beta chain sequence along with its context. Its antigen is still unknown. The source of the sample is a study of a mutant IDH1 vaccine in newly diagnosed glioma. Overall study context: Each patient was administered eight vaccinations, scheduled in weeks 1, 3, 5, 7, 11, 15, 19 and 23. An approximately 62% male, roughly 40% female split and a mean age of approximately 38 years characterized treated patients. Patients got radiotherapy, temozolomide, or both beforehand, and most got both.

The time point was: week 23, last vaccination. With topical imiquimod, each dose of the vaccine consisted of 300 ug of mutant IDH1 20-mer peptide. The CDR3 loop spans 19 amino acids. CDR1 is SEHNR and CDR2 is FQNEAQ in the germline V gene (reference sequence). Trimming removed 5 bases at V and 4 bases at J, with 27 bases between. Some clones are missing from TCRdb's copy, which holds only in-frame ones; the method was immunoSEQ multiplex PCR. The sample includes some 29,000 clones, about four fifths seen only once; the top ten take approximately 17%. This rearrangement joins TRBV7-9 to TRBJ1-5, with unresolved D. This TCR derives from a woman aged 30 to 39 with glioma. This sample comprised PBMCs, obtained from a glioma patient whose treatment included an IDH1 peptide vaccine. DNA for the CDR3: TGTGCCAGCAGCCCCCTTGGGGTCGGCCGAAGGTCTTCTAATCAGCCCCAGCATTTT. It translates to CASSPLGVGRRSSNQPQHF. Using reference TRBV7-9 and TRBJ1-5 for the parts outside the CDR3, the full variable domain is DTGVSQNPRHKITKRGQNVTFRCDPISEHNRLYWYRQTLGQGPEFLTYFQNEAQLEKSRLLSDRFSAERPKGSFSTLEIQRTEQGDSAMYLCASSPLGVGRRSSNQPQHFGDGTRLSIL.